The TCR beta chain described here comes from a study of CD8+CD57+ T cells in acquired aplastic anemia. Remarks on this clonotype: One end of the junction is discordant with germline, which a read error may explain.

This CDR3 has 11 amino acids. CDR1 and CDR2 from the germline V gene are SQVTM and ANQGSEA. Genomic DNA constituted the template upon which TCR beta VDJ and CDR3 profiling was performed. TCRdb re-analysed the reads in MiXCR, keeping a single row per CDR3 protein. The sample has some 70,000 distinct CDR3 sequences, almost 55% seen once. V gene TRBV29-1 combines with J gene TRBJ2-1; no definite D call. This TCR derives from a human donor in good health, serving as a control. Sample: sorted CD4+, CD8+, or CD8+CD57+ T cells (not recorded which) from PBMCs. The CDR3 coding sequence is TGCAGCGTTGGCCCGTACAATGAGCAGTCCTTC. Protein: CSVGPYNEQSF.